The 13 T cell receptor beta chains reported below all come from one sample, sequenced in a study of T cells in localized non-small cell lung cancer (dated by TCRdb to 2018 to 2021). Libraries were built with the immunoSEQ multiplex PCR assay. Entries here come from immuneACCESS through TCRdb and include only in-frame sequences with V and J called. Some clones fail to appear in such tables; in the studies checked, an unresolved V gene covers under half of the shortfall, and the cause of the remainder is unknown. The sample table records some 66,000 clones; about 83% of these occur just once. The ten most abundant clones make up about 13% of the sample. The sample was peripheral blood, taken before any cancer treatment. All receptors derive from a female donor over 55 with stage I lung adenocarcinoma.

This clone appeared a single time. V usage is TRBV7-6 and J usage is TRBJ2-5; 7 nucleotides match TRBD1. CDR3 length equals 13 residues. The junction had 1 base not matched to a gene; V was cut back by 2 bases and J by 4 bases. Germline CDR1 and CDR2: SGHVS and FNYEAQ. The CDR3 reads CASSLRGRETQYF. For the CDR3, the DNA is TGTGCCAGCAGCTTAAGGGGGCGAGAGACCCAGTACTTC.

This chain uses TRBV18 with TRBJ1-3; D may be TRBD1 (5 bases). V lost 3 bases, J lost 2 bases, and 11 bases lay in between. This CDR3 comprises 15 residues. In germline, CDR1 is KGHSH, CDR2 LQKENI. In DNA, the CDR3 is TGTGCCAGCTCACCGGAAGGGGCGGCTGGAAACACCATATATTTT. It specifies CASSPEGAAGNTIYF.

This chain uses TRBV18 with TRBJ2-5; possible D gene TRBD1, 6 bases. Deletions cut 3 bases from V and 1 base from J, with 12 bases between. From germline, CDR1 is KGHSH and CDR2 LQKENI. This CDR3 spans 15 amino acids. The CDR3 here is CASSPTGTSQETQYF. The CDR3 bases are TGTGCCAGCTCACCGACGGGGACAAGCCAAGAGACCCAGTACTTC.

The chain uses TRBV4-1 and TRBJ1-5; 8 bases fit TRBD1. V trimming: 4 bases; J trimming: 5 bases; junction bases outside the gene matches: 7. The CDR3 spans 15 residues. Germline-derived CDR1 and CDR2 are MGHRA and YSYEKL. Written as DNA, the CDR3 is TGCGCCAGCAGCCCCTTGACAGGGGTGTATCAGCCCCAGCATTTT. Translation gives CASSPLTGVYQPQHF.

The table lists this clone with many counts. This sequence joins TRBV29-1 and TRBJ1-1; 7 nucleotides line up with TRBD1. CDR1 and CDR2 (germline): SQVTM, ANQGSEA. Germline trimming cut 6 bases from V and 11 bases from J; bases unmatched to any gene: 6. The CDR3 totals 10 residues. The CDR3 loop is CSVADRDAFF. In DNA form, the CDR3 reads TGCAGCGTCGCCGACAGGGATGCTTTCTTT. Drawing the rest from reference TRBV29-1 and TRBJ1-1, the complete variable domain is SAVISQKPSRDICQRGTSLTIQCQVDSQVTMMFWYRQQPGQSLTLIATANQGSEATYESGFVIDKFPISRPNLTFSTLTVSNMSPEDSSIYLCSVADRDAFFGQGTRLTVV.

The rearrangement uses TRBV2 and TRBJ2-7, with 10 bases matching TRBD1. V lost 6 bases, J lost 4 bases, and 9 bases stayed unmatched. Germline V gene sequence: CDR1 SNHLY, CDR2 FYNNEI. CDR3 length equals 15 residues. CDR3: CASSRDRGQGYEQYF. The CDR3 DNA reads as TGTGCCAGCAGCAGAGACAGGGGGCAAGGGTACGAGCAGTACTTC.

The table lists this clone with a few counts. The V gene is TRBV19, the J gene TRBJ1-5; perhaps TRBD1 as D (5 bases). The CDR3 is 12 amino acids. Trimming took off 6 bases at V and 5 bases at J, with 8 bases between the two ends. Germline loops: CDR1 LNHDA, CDR2 SQIVND (reference sequence). CDR3 protein: CASRLGDQPQHF. CDR3 nucleotide sequence: TGTGCCAGTAGGTTGGGGGATCAGCCCCAGCATTTT.

The chain joins TRBV5-1 to TRBJ2-2, with TRBD2 identical over 8 bases. V lost 5 bases, J lost 5 bases, and 8 bases stayed unmatched. This CDR3 has 15 amino acids. Germline assignment: CDR1 SGHRS and CDR2 YFSETQ. The CDR3 region is CASSWSGSGTGELFF. The DNA of the CDR3 is TGCGCCAGCAGTTGGAGCGGGAGTGGTACCGGGGAGCTGTTTTTT.

Only a few counts were recorded for this clone. CDR3 sequence: CASSKRSSNQPQHF. In DNA, the CDR3 is TGTGCCAGCAGTAAGCGGTCTAGCAATCAGCCCCAGCATTTT. This sequence joins TRBV28 and TRBJ1-5; D not certain. There are 14 residues in the CDR3. V shed 5 bases and J shed 0 bases, with 8 bases lying between them. CDR1 and CDR2 from the germline V gene are MDHEN and SYDVKM. The full variable domain, completed using reference TRBV28 and TRBJ1-5, is DVKVTQSSRYLVKRTGEKVFLECVQDMDHENMFWYRQDPGLGLRLIYFSYDVKMKEKGDIPEGYSVSREKKERFSLILESASTNQTSMYLCASSKRSSNQPQHFGDGTRLSIL.

The chain couples TRBV7-9 to TRBJ1-2; possibly TRBD1 for D (6 bases). Trimming took 4 bases from V and 3 from J, leaving 12 bases between them. The CDR3 spans 14 residues. Germline V gene lookup returns CDR1 SEHNR and CDR2 FQNEAQ (reference sequence). CDR3 in DNA: TGTGCCAGCAGCTCGACAGGCGTCCACTATGGCTACACCTTC. Translating gives CASSSTGVHYGYTF.

The chain carries TRBV5-4 and TRBJ2-5, with TRBD2 identical over 9 bases. The V segment lost 4 bases and the J segment 3 bases; nucleotides outside the gene matches: 10. Germline V gene data show CDR1 as SGHNT and CDR2 as YYREEE (reference sequence). The CDR3 has 16 amino acids. This chain's CDR3 is CASSRAASGAKETQYF. CDR3 bases: TGTGCCAGCAGCCGGGCGGCTAGCGGGGCCAAAGAGACCCAGTACTTC.

The rearrangement uses TRBV7-9 and TRBJ1-1; D is unclear. Germline CDR1 and CDR2: SEHNR and FQNEAQ (reference sequence). Trimming shortened V by 3 bases and J by 0 bases, and 5 bases separated the two germline ends. This CDR3 is built from 13 residues. The CDR3 DNA is TGTGCCAGCAGCTTGGCTCTGAACACTGAAGCTTTCTTT. Amino acids: CASSLALNTEAFF.

The DNA of the CDR3 is TGTGCCAGCACCAAGGACAGGAATAACTATGGCTACACCTTC. Encoded protein: CASTKDRNNYGYTF. The chain links TRBV6-6 to TRBJ1-2; 7 nucleotides match TRBD1. V lost 7 bases to trimming and J lost 1 base; unmatched junction nucleotides: 6. From germline, CDR1 is MNHNY and CDR2 SVGAGI (reference sequence). CDR3 length: 14 residues.